The next 27 T cell receptor beta chains were all read from a single sample in a study of blood T cell repertoires in COVID-19. TCRdb keeps only in-frame clones here, not all; method: immunoSEQ multiplex PCR. The repertoire has about 46,000 clones, more than 85% of them found once; the top ten carry approximately 3.1%. The sequenced sample consisted of PBMCs or T cells enriched from blood (not recorded which). These receptors all come from a woman aged 45 to 65 who had recovered from COVID-19.

This chain links TRBV28 with TRBJ2-5, with 10 bases that match TRBD2. Germline V lookup: CDR1 MDHEN, CDR2 SYDVKM. J was trimmed by 1 base and V by 5 bases; bases with no gene match: 7. The CDR3 has 16 amino acids. In nucleotides, the CDR3 is TGTGCCAGCAGTCCGAAGCGGGGGGGATTCCAAGAGACCCAGTACTTC. It yields the protein CASSPKRGGFQETQYF.

J is TRBJ1-5 and V is TRBV19, with D maybe TRBD1 (5 bases). The germline V gene has CDR1 LNHDA and CDR2 SQIVND (reference sequence). Trimming took 0 bases from V and 5 from J, leaving 14 bases between them. The CDR3 spans 16 residues. The CDR3 DNA reads TGTGCCAGTAGTATAGATATCGGGGGTAACGATCAGCCCCAGCATTTT. Residues: CASSIDIGGNDQPQHF.

J is TRBJ2-7 and V is TRBV6-2 or TRBV6-3, with 8 positions matching TRBD2. The CDR3 consists of 16 residues. Germline V lookup: CDR1 MNHEY, CDR2 SVGEGT. V shed 2 bases, J shed 2 bases, and the junction held 8 bases outside the gene matches. As DNA, the CDR3 is TGTGCCAGCAGTTACGCCCCTAGCGGGCCAACCTACGAGCAGTACTTC. Translated, it gives CASSYAPSGPTYEQYF.

The rearrangement joins TRBV28 to TRBJ1-2; 8 positions agree with TRBD1. This CDR3 region has 16 residues. Germline loops: CDR1 MDHEN, CDR2 SYDVKM. J was trimmed by 5 bases and V by 5 bases; bases with no gene match: 13. The DNA for the CDR3 is TGTGCCAGCAGTCCCTCGGGGACAGGAAAGGAATATGGCTACACCTTC. This codes for CASSPSGTGKEYGYTF.

This chain connects TRBV7-9 to TRBJ1-6; 7 bases map to TRBD1. V was pared by 0 bases and J by 9 bases, with 8 bases of the junction left unmatched. Germline V CDR1 and CDR2: SEHNR, FQNEAQ (reference sequence). The CDR3 contains 16 residues. The CDR3 protein is CASSLAARGSGSPLHF. CDR3 nucleotide sequence: TGTGCCAGCAGCTTAGCGGCCAGGGGGTCGGGTTCACCCCTCCACTTT.

The chain links TRBV19 to TRBJ1-6; D is undetermined. CDR3 length equals 14 residues. CDR1 and CDR2 (germline): LNHDA, SQIVND (reference sequence). The V and J ends lost 7 bases and 7 bases respectively, with 14 bases between them. This CDR3 is CASKRQEINSPLHF. CDR3 nucleotides: TGTGCCAGTAAGCGGCAGGAGATCAATTCACCCCTCCACTTT. The entire variable domain, with the rest obtained from reference TRBV19 and TRBJ1-6, is as follows: DGGITQSPKYLFRKEGQNVTLSCEQNLNHDAMYWYRQDPGQGLRLIYYSQIVNDFQKGDIAEGYSVSREKKESFPLTVTSAQKNPTAFYLCASKRQEINSPLHFGNGTRLTVT.

This chain uses TRBV7-9 with TRBJ1-1; unclear D gene. This CDR3 has 15 residues. The germline gives CDR1 SEHNR, CDR2 FQNEAQ (reference sequence). The V and J ends lost 5 bases and 5 bases respectively, with 18 bases between them. The CDR3 sequence is CASSPYSASQTEAFF. CDR3 DNA: TGTGCCAGCAGCCCCTATAGCGCCAGCCAGACTGAAGCTTTCTTT.

The rearrangement links TRBV7-9 to TRBJ1-1; TRBD1 might be the D (5 bases). This CDR3 contains 13 residues. CDR1 is SEHNR and CDR2 is FQNEAQ in the germline V gene (reference sequence). Trimming cost V 1 base and J 6 bases, with 9 bases left between them. The CDR3 DNA follows: TGTGCCAGCAGCTTAGAAGGGGCCTCTGAAGCTTTCTTT. This sequence encodes CASSLEGASEAFF.

This clone has just a few counts. The chain carries TRBV5-1 and TRBJ1-1; possible D gene TRBD1, 5 bases. The CDR3 contains 18 residues. Germline lookup yields CDR1 SGHRS and CDR2 YFSETQ. Trimming took off 4 bases at V and 3 bases at J, with 25 bases between the two ends. The CDR3 bases are TGCGCCAGCAGCGTTAGAAAATTTTCGGCAGGGAGGGACACTGAAGCTTTCTTT. Encoded protein: CASSVRKFSAGRDTEAFF.

In DNA, the CDR3 is TGTGCCGTCAGTTGGCGGCAGACTTCCGAAGCTTTCTTT. It encodes CAVSWRQTSEAFF. V and J are TRBV28 and TRBJ1-1, with no clear D. Trimming took 11 bases from V and 8 from J, leaving 21 bases between them. CDR1 is MDHEN and CDR2 is SYDVKM in the germline V gene. The CDR3 consists of 13 residues.

CDR3 region: CSASEERVLRSGANVLTF. Written as DNA, the CDR3 is TGCAGTGCTAGTGAGGAGAGGGTTTTAAGATCTGGGGCCAACGTCCTGACTTTC. The chain is built from TRBV20-1 and TRBJ2-6, with D perhaps TRBD2 (5 bases). Germline V gene lookup returns CDR1 DFQATT and CDR2 SNEGSKA (reference sequence). This CDR3 is built from 18 residues. V was cut by 3 bases and J by 1 base, with 19 bases left in between.

This chain connects TRBV28 to TRBJ1-4; 8 bases map to TRBD1. Germline CDR1 and CDR2: MDHEN and SYDVKM. Unmatched junction bases numbered 4, after V lost 4 bases and J lost 3 bases. CDR3 length: 15 residues. CDR3 in amino acids: CASSYQGAPNEKLFF. In nucleotides, the CDR3 is TGTGCCAGCAGTTACCAGGGGGCACCTAATGAAAAACTGTTTTTT.

The rearrangement joins TRBV19 to TRBJ2-7; 7 bases match TRBD2. V trimming: 3 bases; J trimming: 7 bases; junction bases outside the gene matches: 6. Germline V lookup: CDR1 LNHDA, CDR2 SQIVND (reference sequence). This CDR3 region has 13 residues. Here the CDR3 reads CASSMGTTGEQYF. The CDR3 nucleotides are TGTGCCAGTAGTATGGGGACTACTGGAGAGCAGTACTTC.

The rearrangement uses TRBV6-2 or TRBV6-3 and TRBJ2-7, with TRBD1 matching over 7 bases. Germline loops: CDR1 MNHEY, CDR2 SVGEGT. Germline trimming cut 0 bases from V and 6 bases from J; bases unmatched to any gene: 8. This CDR3 spans 15 amino acids. CDR3 region: CASSYSTHRGSEQYF. In nucleotides, the CDR3 is TGTGCCAGCAGTTACTCGACGCACAGGGGTAGCGAGCAGTACTTC.

The chain employs TRBV5-6 and TRBJ2-3, with a weak D call TRBD1 (7 bases). Per the germline V gene, CDR1 is SGHDT and CDR2 is YYEEEE. This CDR3 is 16 amino acids long. The germline V and J ends were trimmed by 4 bases and 9 bases, with 24 bases remaining between them. CDR3: CASSGRTGLGIDTQYF. The CDR3 nucleotides read TGTGCCAGCAGCGGGAGGACAGGTTTGGGGATTGACACGCAGTATTTT.

This chain's CDR3 is CASSRLGRRKAGDTQYF. The CDR3 nucleotides are TGTGCCAGCAGCCGCCTCGGGAGACGGAAGGCCGGAGATACGCAGTATTTT. The chain is built from TRBV14 and TRBJ2-3, with D perhaps matching TRBD2 (6 bases). The germline V and J ends were trimmed by 4 bases and 5 bases, with 22 bases remaining between them. The germline CDR1 and CDR2 sequences are SGHDN and FVKESK. This CDR3 comprises 17 residues.

The chain couples TRBV11-2 to TRBJ2-3; TRBD2 agrees at 8 bases. The CDR3 loop spans 14 amino acids. Germline V gene data show CDR1 as SGHAT and CDR2 as FQNNGV. Losses at the gene ends were 1 base for V and 6 bases for J; bases not matched to a gene: 3. CDR3 in amino acids: CASSLGGRTDTQYF. The CDR3 DNA reads as TGTGCCAGCAGCTTAGGCGGGAGGACCGATACGCAGTATTTT. The full variable domain, in which reference TRBV11-2 and TRBJ2-3 provide the parts outside the CDR3, is EAGVAQSPRYKIIEKRQSVAFWCNPISGHATLYWYQQILGQGPKLLIQFQNNGVVDDSQLPKDRFSAERLKGVDSTLKIQPAKLEDSAVYLCASSLGGRTDTQYFGPGTRLTVL.

Written as DNA, the CDR3 is TGCGCCAGCAGCGAGGGACAGGGAGACGGCTACACCTTC. Its translation: CASSEGQGDGYTF. V gene TRBV5-1 combines with J gene TRBJ1-2; 9 bases are shared with TRBD1. This CDR3 region has 13 residues. Germline assignment: CDR1 SGHRS and CDR2 YFSETQ. The V and J ends lost 4 bases and 8 bases, in that order; junction bases with no gene match: 6.

The V and J genes are TRBV7-2 and TRBJ1-5, with TRBD1 matching 9 bases. V trimming: 5 bases; J trimming: 6 bases; junction bases outside the gene matches: 5. The germline V gene encodes CDR1 SGHTA and CDR2 FQGNSA. This CDR3 comprises 14 residues. The CDR3: CASSPRQGGQPQHF. CDR3 nucleotides: TGTGCCAGCAGCCCCCGACAGGGGGGTCAGCCCCAGCATTTT.

This clone was recorded only once. The chain employs TRBV30 and TRBJ2-3; 8 nucleotides align to TRBD2. CDR1 is GTSNPN, CDR2 SVGIG, per germline (reference sequence). The V segment lost 2 bases and the J segment 6 bases; nucleotides outside the gene matches: 10. The CDR3 covers 15 residues. The CDR3 nucleotides read TGTGCCTGGAGTCGCGGGCGGGGGGACGCCGATACGCAGTATTTT. Translating gives CAWSRGRGDADTQYF.

J is TRBJ2-7 and V is TRBV19; 10 bases agree with TRBD2. The J segment lost 5 bases and the V segment lost 3 bases, leaving 10 bases of the junction unmatched. There are 16 residues in the CDR3. Germline V CDR1 and CDR2: LNHDA, SQIVND (reference sequence). The CDR3, as DNA: TGTGCCAGTAGTATGAGGCCGGGACTAGCGATGAACGAGCAGTACTTC. Translation: CASSMRPGLAMNEQYF.

V and J are TRBV28 and TRBJ1-2; D uncertain. V shed 1 base and J shed 3 bases, with 6 bases lying between them. The CDR3 sequence is 13 residues long. The V gene's germline CDR1 is MDHEN and CDR2 SYDVKM. The CDR3 loop reads CASSLLRDYGYTF. The CDR3 DNA is TGTGCCAGCAGTTTATTGCGGGACTATGGCTACACCTTC.

The chain uses TRBV6-1 and TRBJ1-4; no definite D call. Trimming removed 0 bases from V and 5 bases from J, with 7 bases in between. CDR1 is MNHNS and CDR2 is SASEGT in the germline V gene. This CDR3 has 14 amino acids. CDR3 loop: CASSEARRNEKLFF. For the CDR3, the DNA is TGTGCCAGCAGTGAAGCGCGCCGAAATGAAAAACTGTTTTTT.

The rearrangement joins TRBV7-2 to TRBJ2-3, with 7 positions matching TRBD1. Germline CDR1 is SGHTA and CDR2 is FQGNSA. V gave up 6 bases and J gave up 6 bases; unmatched junction bases: 9. The CDR3 contains 14 residues. The CDR3 bases are TGTGCCAGCAGGACAGGGTTTGGTCGCGATACGCAGTATTTT. Encoded protein: CASRTGFGRDTQYF.

The chain has TRBV7-2 and TRBJ1-5; 7 bases align to TRBD1. The CDR3 has 14 residues. J lost 5 bases, V lost 5 bases, and 6 bases had no gene match. CDR1 and CDR2 from the germline V gene are SGHTA and FQGNSA. The CDR3 loop reads CASSQGQAYQPQHF. DNA of the CDR3: TGTGCCAGCAGCCAAGGACAGGCATATCAGCCCCAGCATTTT. Combining the CDR3 with reference TRBV7-2 and TRBJ1-5 gives the whole variable domain GAGVSQSPSNKVTEKGKDVELRCDPISGHTALYWYRQSLGQGLEFLIYFQGNSAPDKSGLPSDRFSAERTGGSVSTLTIQRTQQEDSAVYLCASSQGQAYQPQHFGDGTRLSIL.

This sequence joins TRBV27 and TRBJ2-5, with D maybe TRBD2 (5 bases). The CDR3 contains 14 residues. Germline V gene data show CDR1 as MNHEY and CDR2 as SMNVEV (reference sequence). Trimming removed 6 bases from V and 4 bases from J, with 15 bases in between. CDR3 amino acids: CASSYSGSRETQYF. For the CDR3, the DNA is TGTGCCAGCAGCTACTCGGGGAGCCGAGAGACCCAGTACTTC.

The chain is built from TRBV28 and TRBJ2-6; 9 positions agree with TRBD1. The CDR3 consists of 17 residues. The germline gives CDR1 MDHEN, CDR2 SYDVKM. V lost 6 bases and J lost 3; bases outside the gene matches: 9. The CDR3: CASRRSQGALGANVLTF. CDR3 bases: TGTGCCAGCAGAAGATCACAGGGGGCGCTTGGGGCCAACGTCCTGACTTTC.